The rows below give T cell receptor beta chains drawn from one sample of a study of PD-1 blockade in mismatch repair-deficient tumors. Clones were sequenced by immunoSEQ multiplex PCR, and TCRdb holds only the in-frame ones, with some missing. The sample shows 49,000 or so clones, roughly 80% of them seen only once. Here the sequenced sample was peripheral blood, taken around 19 weeks after starting pembrolizumab. Receptors were obtained from an adult with mismatch repair-deficient cancer. Both conserved end residues are part of each CDR3. D genes are given only for firm matches. The size of a clone is reported for some rows only, either as once, few or many, or as a class for expanded clones.

v_call,j_call,clone_size,d_call,cdr3_nt,cdr3_aa
TRBV29-1,TRBJ2-7,NA,NA,TGCAGCGCCCAGGTGCCCTACGAGCAGTACTTC,CSAQVPYEQYF
TRBV5-1,TRBJ2-7,once,NA,TGCGCCAGCAGGCTGGGAACAGGTGACCACGAGCAGTACTTC,CASRLGTGDHEQYF
TRBV9,TRBJ2-3,NA,TRBD2,TGTGCCAGCAGCGGCCGCTCCGGGACTAGCGGGAGAGGAAGGACAGATACGCAGTATTTT,CASSGRSGTSGRGRTDTQYF
TRBV7-9,TRBJ2-3,once,NA,TGTGCCAGCAGCTTAGCCGGGAGTCAAGATACGCAGTATTTT,CASSLAGSQDTQYF
TRBV4-1,TRBJ2-3,few,TRBD2,TGCGCCAGCAGCCAAGATGTAGCGGGAGGAACAGATACGCAGTATTTT,CASSQDVAGGTDTQYF
TRBV30,TRBJ2-1,NA,TRBD2,TGTGCCTGGAGTGTATCGCGGGCTAGCGGGGGAGAGCACAATGAGCAGTTCTTC,CAWSVSRASGGEHNEQFF
TRBV29-1,TRBJ1-5,few,NA,TGCAGCGTGGGACAACTAGATCAGCCCCAGCATTTT,CSVGQLDQPQHF
TRBV30,TRBJ1-4,NA,NA,TGTGCCTGGAGTCGGCGGACTAATGAAAAACTGTTTTTT,CAWSRRTNEKLFF
TRBV9,TRBJ1-4,NA,NA,TGTGCCAGCAGCGTATATGGGGGGCTCAATGAAAAACTGTTTTTT,CASSVYGGLNEKLFF
TRBV18,TRBJ1-1,NA,NA,TGTGCCAGCTCTCCCTACAGGGTTGAAGAGTTGAACACTGAAGCTTTCTTT,CASSPYRVEELNTEAFF
TRBV13,TRBJ2-7,NA,NA,TGTGCCAGCAGCTTACAGGGTCAATCCTACGAGCAGTACTTC,CASSLQGQSYEQYF
TRBV11-3,TRBJ1-3,NA,NA,TGTGCCAGCAGCTTAGGGCGGCAGGGCGGTACCACCATATATTTT,CASSLGRQGGTTIYF
TRBV19,TRBJ2-1,few,NA,TGTGCCAGTAGTCCCGGGAACGCCGTGGAAGAGCAGTTCTTC,CASSPGNAVEEQFF
TRBV11-3,TRBJ2-7,NA,TRBD1,TGTGCCAGCAGCTTCAACAGGGGTCACGAGCAGTACTTC,CASSFNRGHEQYF
TRBV5-1,TRBJ2-1,NA,NA,TGCGCCAGTTACCGTGGACAGGGAGGGAATGAGCAGTTCTTC,CASYRGQGGNEQFF
TRBV5-1,TRBJ2-7,NA,TRBD1,TGCGCCAGCAAGTTGGGGACAGGTGTCTTTTACGAGCAGTACTTC,CASKLGTGVFYEQYF
TRBV18,TRBJ2-5,once,NA,TGTGCCAGCTCACAGGGGCAAGAGACCCAGTACTTC,CASSQGQETQYF
TRBV29-1,TRBJ2-7,once,NA,TGCAGCGTTGAAGATGGTCGGGAAACCTCCTACGAGCAGTACTTC,CSVEDGRETSYEQYF
TRBV6-5,TRBJ1-4,NA,TRBD1,TGTGCCAGCAGGGGGACAGGGAGTGCCGGAAAACTGTTTTTT,CASRGTGSAGKLFF
TRBV10-2,TRBJ2-7,NA,NA,TGCGCCAGCAGTGCTCGGGACATAGCTTTCTACGAGCAGTACTTC,CASSARDIAFYEQYF
TRBV5-1,TRBJ2-7,NA,TRBD2,TGCGCCAGCAGAAGAGACCGACTAGCCTCCTACGAGCAGTACTTC,CASRRDRLASYEQYF
TRBV29-1,TRBJ2-1,once,TRBD2,TGCAGCGTTGAAGAGATACTAGCGGGTTACAATGAGCAGTTCTTC,CSVEEILAGYNEQFF
TRBV5-4,TRBJ2-5,NA,NA,TGTGCCAGCAGCTTCTTTGGCGGGGAGGCGACCCAGTACTTC,CASSFFGGEATQYF
TRBV6-7,TRBJ1-2,NA,NA,TGTGCCAGCATTCGGACGGAATATGGCTACACCTTC,CASIRTEYGYTF
TRBV29-1,TRBJ1-1,NA,NA,TGCAGCGTTGACAGGGTATTTGGCACTGAAGCTTTCTTT,CSVDRVFGTEAFF
TRBV6-1,TRBJ2-1,once,TRBD2,TGTGCCAGCAACCCTAGCGGGACGGACCTTCGTGGGCAGTTCTTC,CASNPSGTDLRGQFF